What follows are 28 T cell receptor beta chains derived from one specimen sequenced in a study of T cell repertoires in cytomegalovirus infection. TCRdb ran MiXCR on the reads and lists one entry per CDR3 protein. The table has approximately 630,000 distinct CDR3 sequences, 20% to 25% seen once. Source material: CD8+ T cells from PBMCs. These TCRs come from a human donor in good health (CMV status not recorded). Some clones in this sample may be carry-over from other donors' samples.

There are a few counts of this clonotype. The chain couples TRBV10-3 to TRBJ1-1, with 7 nucleotides matching TRBD1. The CDR3 covers 15 residues. J gave up 2 bases and V 3 bases, and 6 bases lay outside the gene matches. Germline V gene data show CDR1 as ENHRY and CDR2 as SYGVKD. CDR3 bases: TGTGCCATCAGTGACTGGACAGGACCCAACACTGAAGCTTTCTTT. Its translation is CAISDWTGPNTEAFF.

This chain uses TRBV25-1 with TRBJ2-5; a possible D gene is TRBD2 (5 bases). Per germline, CDR1 MGHDK and CDR2 SYGVNS. The CDR3 is 14 amino acids. Between the trimmed V and J ends, which lost 6 bases and 5 bases, there was a span of 16 bases. In nucleotides, the CDR3 is TGTGCCAGCAGCGGTTTCGCGGGCGGGGAGACCCAGTACTTC. Translated: CASSGFAGGETQYF.

This clonotype occurred a few times. This sequence joins TRBV2 and TRBJ2-5; the D is unclear. V was pared by 1 base and J by 3 bases, with 9 bases between. The CDR3 is 14 amino acids. Germline V gene lookup returns CDR1 SNHLY and CDR2 FYNNEI. CDR3 protein: CASSEGGSEETQYF. DNA for the CDR3: TGTGCCAGCAGTGAAGGTGGGTCGGAAGAGACCCAGTACTTC.

V is TRBV6-2 or TRBV6-3 and J is TRBJ2-7, with 7 bases aligning to TRBD1. Looked up from germline, CDR1 is MNHEY and CDR2 is SVGEGT. There are 16 residues in the CDR3. The CDR3 region is CANSHWRPGGSYEQYV. CDR3 nucleotide sequence: TGTGCCAACAGTCACTGGAGGCCAGGGGGTTCCTACGAGCAGTACGTC.

The chain joins TRBV2 to TRBJ2-1; TRBD2 agrees at 7 bases. J was trimmed by 7 bases and V by 7 bases; bases with no gene match: 4. The germline CDR1 and CDR2 sequences are SNHLY and FYNNEI. The CDR3 is made up of 12 amino acids. The CDR3 coding sequence is TGTGCCAGCATGGGGAGGGTGAATGAGCAGTTCTTC. It encodes CASMGRVNEQFF.

This chain joins TRBV4-1 and TRBJ2-1; TRBD1 aligns across 9 bases. This CDR3 contains 16 residues. J was trimmed by 8 bases and V by 2 bases; bases with no gene match: 10. CDR1 is MGHRA and CDR2 is YSYEKL in the germline V gene. CDR3 residues: CASSQYPGQGPDEQFF. The CDR3 coding sequence is TGCGCCAGCAGCCAATACCCGGGACAGGGTCCTGATGAGCAGTTCTTC.

The chain uses TRBV12-3 or TRBV12-4 and TRBJ1-5; D is ambiguous. This CDR3 is 14 amino acids long. V was clipped by 1 base and J by 3 bases, with 7 bases between them. The CDR3 protein is CASSLGNYNQPQHF. CDR3 in DNA: TGTGCCAGCAGTTTAGGGAATTACAATCAGCCCCAGCATTTT.

This chain uses TRBV20-1 with TRBJ2-1; the D is unclear. Germline V CDR1 and CDR2: DFQATT, SNEGSKA (reference sequence). This CDR3 is 18 amino acids long. V dropped 0 bases and J dropped 0 bases, with 18 bases sitting between them. CDR3 loop: CSARDASRAGSSYNEQFF. The CDR3 coding sequence is TGCAGTGCTAGAGACGCATCTCGGGCCGGAAGCTCCTACAATGAGCAGTTCTTC.

The chain couples TRBV4-1 to TRBJ2-1; weak D call: TRBD2 (7 bases). Germline CDR1 and CDR2: MGHRA and YSYEKL. Trimming pared 1 base from V and 6 bases from J, leaving 13 bases between. This CDR3 spans 15 amino acids. This CDR3 is CASSQVGAGANEQFF. CDR3 DNA sequence: TGCGCCAGCAGCCAAGTCGGGGCGGGGGCCAATGAGCAGTTCTTC.

This clonotype was recorded a few times. The chain joins TRBV14 to TRBJ2-4; D gene uncertain. This CDR3 is 14 amino acids long. V lost 4 bases and J 4 bases, leaving 11 bases between the germline ends. Germline V gene sequence: CDR1 SGHDN, CDR2 FVKESK. This CDR3 is CASSPKRGKNIQYF. As DNA, the CDR3 is TGTGCCAGCAGCCCGAAACGTGGGAAAAACATTCAGTACTTC. Filled out from reference TRBV14 and TRBJ2-4, the complete variable domain reads EAGVTQFPSHSVIEKGQTVTLRCDPISGHDNLYWYRRVMGKEIKFLLHFVKESKQDESGMPNNRFLAERTGGTYSTLKVQPAELEDSGVYFCASSPKRGKNIQYFGAGTRLSVL.

This clonotype showed up many times. The chain employs TRBV7-6 and TRBJ2-2; D is undetermined. The V end lost 5 bases, the J end lost 0 bases, and 19 bases lay between the germline ends. This CDR3 contains 18 residues. In germline, CDR1 is SGHVS, CDR2 FNYEAQ. CDR3 residues: CASSPDTYSSANTGELFF. The CDR3 DNA reads TGTGCCAGCAGCCCCGACACTTACAGTTCCGCGAACACCGGGGAGCTGTTTTTT.

With regard to this clonotype: The CDR3 does not end in the conserved phenylalanine or tryptophan, so this is likely a read error. The chain has TRBV11-3 and TRBJ2-7, with a possible D match to TRBD2 (5 bases). This CDR3 region has 13 residues. Per germline, CDR1 SGHNT and CDR2 YENEEA. The CDR3 bases are TGTGCCAGCAGCCTACGGCCGGGGTACGATCAGTACATC. Protein sequence: CASSLRPGYDQYI.

This clonotype was recorded many times. The chain employs TRBV7-2 and TRBJ2-3, with TRBD2 identical over 9 bases. Germline V gene lookup returns CDR1 SGHTA and CDR2 FQGNSA. V dropped 1 base and J dropped 4; count of bases not matched to a gene: 9. The CDR3 totals 17 residues. In DNA form, the CDR3 reads TGTGCCAGCAGCTTAGATCGGAGCGGGGGGATCGCAGATACGCAGTATTTT. As protein: CASSLDRSGGIADTQYF.

This clonotype was counted only a few times. V usage is TRBV11-3 and J usage is TRBJ1-1; D call uncertain. V was clipped by 5 bases and J by 4 bases, with 17 bases between them. The CDR3 covers 15 residues. Germline-derived CDR1 and CDR2 are SGHNT and YENEEA. In DNA form, the CDR3 reads TGTGCCAGCAGCCCCCCGGGAGCAGGAGGCACTGAAGCTTTCTTT. Protein sequence: CASSPPGAGGTEAFF.

This clonotype was observed many times. The chain has TRBV7-6 and TRBJ2-7; the D call may be TRBD1 or TRBD2 (5 bases each). The germline V gene encodes CDR1 SGHVS and CDR2 FNYEAQ. This CDR3 region has 13 residues. The germline V and J ends were trimmed by 2 bases and 6 bases, with 11 bases remaining between them. CDR3 nucleotides: TGTGCCAGCAGCTTATATGGGGGTCGCGAGCAGTACGTC. Protein sequence: CASSLYGGREQYV.

The J gene is TRBJ2-4, the V gene TRBV20-1; D unclear. Per germline, CDR1 DFQATT and CDR2 SNEGSKA (reference sequence). V dropped 6 bases and J dropped 2 bases, with 17 bases sitting between them. This CDR3 has 15 residues. CDR3 sequence reads: CSAPGDQITKNIQYF. The CDR3 DNA is TGCAGTGCCCCTGGCGATCAGATAACCAAAAACATTCAGTACTTC.

This clonotype has just a few counts. J is TRBJ2-1 and V is TRBV24-1; D is ambiguous. The CDR3 is made up of 11 amino acids. Germline CDR1 and CDR2: KGHDR and SFDVKD. V lost 4 bases, J lost 4 bases, and 1 base lay in between. The CDR3, as DNA: TGTGCCACCAGTGAATACAATGAGCAGTTCTTC. Its translation is CATSEYNEQFF.

This clonotype came up a few times. This chain uses TRBV5-6 with TRBJ2-7, with no clear D. There are 13 residues in the CDR3. Germline V lookup: CDR1 SGHDT, CDR2 YYEEEE. The ends were cut back, 4 bases at V and 6 bases at J, with 14 bases in the middle. In DNA, the CDR3 is TGTGCCAGCAGCCCGGCCCCGCAAGCCGAGCAGTACGTC. Its protein is CASSPAPQAEQYV.

Regarding this clonotype: A much larger clone differs from this one at a single base, so this may be a read error. The V gene is TRBV7-2, the J gene TRBJ2-1; TRBD1 matches 12 bases. Germline V CDR1 and CDR2: SGHTA, FQGNSA. The CDR3 is 17 amino acids. The CDR3 nucleotides are TGTGTCAGCAGCTTAATGGGACAGGGGGCCGGAATCCATGAGCAGTTCTTC. Translation: CVSSLMGQGAGIHEQFF.

About this clonotype itself: A read error may explain this, as a much larger clone is one base away. This chain links TRBV6-8 with TRBJ2-5, with 10 nucleotides matching TRBD2. Germline V gene lookup returns CDR1 MNHGY and CDR2 SAAAGT. This CDR3 comprises 20 residues. CDR3 protein: CASRYSTPSGGPSYQETQYF. The CDR3 DNA follows: TGTGCCAGCAGGTACTCGACCCCTAGCGGGGGTCCCTCATATCAAGAGACCCAGTACTTC.

This chain connects TRBV6-2 or TRBV6-3 to TRBJ2-7; D is uncertain. Between the trimmed V and J ends, which lost 6 bases and 3 bases, there was a span of 12 bases. CDR1 and CDR2 from the germline V gene are MNHEY and SVGEGT. The CDR3 runs to 13 residues. CDR3 residues: CASSLDYFYEQYV. In nucleotides, the CDR3 is TGTGCCAGCAGCTTAGATTACTTCTACGAGCAGTACGTC.

The chain uses TRBV7-9 and TRBJ1-1; a weak D match, TRBD1 (6 bases). This CDR3 comprises 14 residues. Germline V lookup: CDR1 SEHNR, CDR2 FQNEAQ (reference sequence). Trimming shortened V by 8 bases and J by 1 base, and 14 bases separated the two germline ends. CDR3 DNA sequence: TGTGCCAGCTGGGACGGGACATGGAACACTGAAGCTTTCTTT. Its protein product is CASWDGTWNTEAFF. The full variable domain, with the rest looked up from reference TRBV7-9 and TRBJ1-1, is DTGVSQNPRHKITKRGQNVTFRCDPISEHNRLYWYRQTLGQGPEFLTYFQNEAQLEKSRLLSDRFSAERPKGSFSTLEIQRTEQGDSAMYLCASWDGTWNTEAFFGQGTRLTVV.

The V and J genes are TRBV28 and TRBJ2-5, with 11 bases matching TRBD2. Germline trimming cut 5 bases from V and 5 bases from J; bases unmatched to any gene: 25. The CDR3 covers 21 residues. Germline V gene lookup returns CDR1 MDHEN and CDR2 SYDVKM. CDR3 region: CASSPPVLLAGGRGHEETQYF. The CDR3 nucleotides are TGTGCCAGCAGTCCCCCCGTCTTGCTAGCGGGGGGCAGAGGCCACGAGGAGACCCAGTACTTC.

This clonotype was counted at least ten times. J is TRBJ2-7 and V is TRBV5-6, with a tentative D call TRBD2 (6 bases). V lost 3 bases to trimming and J lost 0 bases, with 10 bases between them. Germline V lookup: CDR1 SGHDT, CDR2 YYEEEE. This CDR3 is built from 14 residues. The CDR3 DNA is TGTGCCAGCAGCTGGAGGGACGTCTCCTACGAGCAGTACTTC. Its translation is CASSWRDVSYEQYF.

The rearrangement uses TRBV7-9 and TRBJ1-1; no reliable D call. Trimming took off 1 base at V and 0 bases at J, with 18 bases between the two ends. CDR1 is SEHNR, CDR2 FQNEAQ, per germline (reference sequence). This CDR3 has 18 residues. CDR3 in DNA: TGTGCCAGCAGCTTAGTCAGGTCGGGTGTGATAATGAACACTGAAGCTTTCTTT. Its protein is CASSLVRSGVIMNTEAFF.

This chain links TRBV19 with TRBJ2-2, with D perhaps TRBD1 (6 bases). V was clipped by 6 bases and J by 5 bases, with 13 bases between them. The CDR3 contains 14 residues. Germline values: CDR1 LNHDA, CDR2 SQIVND (reference sequence). The CDR3 DNA follows: TGTGCCAGTAGACTAACAGGGCGAACCGGGGAGCTGTTTTTT. It codes for CASRLTGRTGELFF.

This clonotype appeared a few times. The V gene is TRBV12-5, the J gene TRBJ2-5; perhaps TRBD1 as D (6 bases). From germline, CDR1 is LGHNT and CDR2 FRNRAP. The V end was cut by 3 bases, the J end by 7 bases, with 15 bases between. The CDR3 has 14 residues. Written as DNA, the CDR3 is TGTGCTAGTGGTTTACCCTGGGGGCAGGGGACCCAGTACTTC. Amino acid sequence: CASGLPWGQGTQYF.

Many counts were recorded for this clonotype. The chain joins TRBV7-2 to TRBJ1-2; D call uncertain. V was trimmed by 3 bases and J by 0 bases, leaving 8 bases between them. Per the germline V gene, CDR1 is SGHTA and CDR2 is FQGNSA. This CDR3 is built from 14 residues. Written as DNA, the CDR3 is TGTGCCAGCAGCTTTGCTAACCCTAACTATGGCTACACCTTC. It encodes CASSFANPNYGYTF.